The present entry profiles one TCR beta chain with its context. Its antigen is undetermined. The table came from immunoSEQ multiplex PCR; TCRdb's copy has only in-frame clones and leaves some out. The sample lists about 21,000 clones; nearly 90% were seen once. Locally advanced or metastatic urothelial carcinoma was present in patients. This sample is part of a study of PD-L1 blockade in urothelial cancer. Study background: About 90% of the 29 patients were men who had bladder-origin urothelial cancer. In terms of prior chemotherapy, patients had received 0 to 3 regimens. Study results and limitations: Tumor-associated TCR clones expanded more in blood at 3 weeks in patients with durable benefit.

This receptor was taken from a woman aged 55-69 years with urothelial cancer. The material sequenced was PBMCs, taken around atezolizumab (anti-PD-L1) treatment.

Here the CDR3 reads CASSSGAPSTDTQYF. The DNA for the CDR3 is TGTGCCAGCAGTTCCGGTGCACCGAGCACAGATACGCAGTATTTT. The chain uses TRBV7-3 and TRBJ2-3; no firm D call. There are 15 residues in the CDR3. Germline loops: CDR1 SGHTA, CDR2 FQGTGA. The germline V and J ends were trimmed by 6 bases and 0 bases, with 13 bases remaining between them. The full variable domain, rest sourced from reference TRBV7-3 and TRBJ2-3, is GAGVSQTPSNKVTEKGKYVELRCDPISGHTALYWYRQSLGQGPEFLIYFQGTGAADDSGLPNDRFFAVRPEGSVSTLKIQRTERGDSAVYLCASSSGAPSTDTQYFGPGTRLTVL.